The 21 T cell receptor beta chains below were found in one sample sequenced in a study of identical twins. Via MiXCR, TCRdb re-called the 5' RACE reads, giving one row per CDR3 protein. The sample holds 450,000 to 650,000 distinct CDR3 sequences, nearly 15% seen once. A further study also used this sample, focusing on yellow fever vaccine responses in identical twins.

The specimen was CD4+ T cells sorted from blood. These receptors all come from a woman between 18 and 29 years old in good health.

The chain joins TRBV6-4 to TRBJ1-2; 7 bases align to TRBD1. Germline values: CDR1 MRHNA, CDR2 SNTAGT. Unmatched junction bases numbered 3, after V lost 3 bases and J lost 5 bases. This CDR3 comprises 13 residues. Here the CDR3 DNA reads TGTGCCAGCAGTGAGGAACAGGGGTATGGCTACACCTTC. Translating it yields CASSEEQGYGYTF.

This clonotype was seen ten or more times. The CDR3 loop is CASSLITGEQFF. DNA for the CDR3: TGTGCCAGCAGTTTAATTACAGGGGAGCAGTTCTTC. This chain uses TRBV12-3 or TRBV12-4 with TRBJ2-1; possibly TRBD1 for D (6 bases). The CDR3 loop spans 12 amino acids. V dropped 2 bases and J dropped 10 bases, with 9 bases sitting between them.

A word on this clonotype: The junction departs from the called germline gene at one end, perhaps through a read error. V is TRBV25-1 and J is TRBJ2-5; TRBD1 or TRBD2 may be the D gene (5 bases each). Germline CDR1 is MGHDK and CDR2 is SYGVNS. This CDR3 has 12 residues. CDR3 sequence (DNA): TGTGCCAGCAGTGAAGGTCGTGGGACCAAGTACTTC. This translates into CASSEGRGTKYF.

The CDR3 DNA reads as TGTGCCAGCAGTGAGGAAGAGTGGGGTGAGCAGTTCTTC. It yields the protein CASSEEEWGEQFF. The V call is TRBV2, the J call TRBJ2-1; D gene unclear. With 3 bases removed from V and 9 bases from J, the gap between germline ends came to 12 bases. The CDR3 spans 13 residues. Germline CDR1 SNHLY, CDR2 FYNNEI. Complete variable domain (other parts from reference TRBV2 and TRBJ2-1): EPEVTQTPSHQVTQMGQEVILRCVPISNHLYFYWYRQILGQKVEFLVSFYNNEISEKSEIFDDQFSVERPDGSNFTLKIRSTKLEDSAMYFCASSEEEWGEQFFGPGTRLTVL.

The J gene is TRBJ2-1, the V gene TRBV5-1, with D possibly TRBD1 on 6 matching bases. Between the trimmed V and J ends, which lost 1 base and 1 base, there was a span of 9 bases. The CDR3 contains 15 residues. Germline V gene data show CDR1 as SGHRS and CDR2 as YFSETQ. CDR3: CASSLRTESYNEQFF. The CDR3 nucleotides are TGCGCCAGCAGCTTGAGGACAGAGTCCTACAATGAGCAGTTCTTC. The full variable domain, with the rest looked up from reference TRBV5-1 and TRBJ2-1, is KAGVTQTPRYLIKTRGQQVTLSCSPISGHRSVSWYQQTPGQGLQFLFEYFSETQRNKGNFPGRFSGRQFSNSRSEMNVSTLELGDSALYLCASSLRTESYNEQFFGPGTRLTVL.

The V and J genes are TRBV20-1 and TRBJ2-2, with 7 nucleotides matching TRBD2. J gave up 5 bases and V 6 bases, and 6 bases lay outside the gene matches. The CDR3 spans 13 residues. Per the germline V gene, CDR1 is DFQATT and CDR2 is SNEGSKA (reference sequence). In nucleotides, the CDR3 is TGCAGTGCCCGATGGCGGGAGACCGGGGAGCTGTTTTTT. Amino acid sequence: CSARWRETGELFF.

This chain uses TRBV5-1 with TRBJ2-3; D gene ambiguous. V was pared by 0 bases and J by 2 bases, with 10 bases between. Per the germline V gene, CDR1 is SGHRS and CDR2 is YFSETQ. The CDR3 spans 15 residues. CDR3 nucleotides: TGCGCCAGCAGCTTGGTTCAACAGAACACAGATACGCAGTATTTT. Translation: CASSLVQQNTDTQYF.

The rearrangement links TRBV5-1 to TRBJ2-2; unclear D gene. The ends were cut back, 5 bases at V and 7 bases at J, with 6 bases in the middle. The CDR3 extends over 11 amino acids. Germline V gives CDR1 SGHRS, CDR2 YFSETQ. CDR3 DNA: TGCGCCAGCAGGACTGGCGGGGAGCTGTTTTTT. Protein: CASRTGGELFF.

This chain links TRBV6-1 with TRBJ2-7, with TRBD1 as a possible D gene (7 bases). The CDR3 consists of 14 residues. Germline CDR1 MNHNS, CDR2 SASEGT. V lost 7 bases, J lost 2 bases, and 15 bases lay in between. CDR3 bases: TGTGCCAGCAACGGAGGGGGCGACACCTACGAGCAGTACTTC. This translates into CASNGGGDTYEQYF.

The chain is built from TRBV29-1 and TRBJ1-1; TRBD1 matches at 8 bases. The CDR3 length is 13 residues. The V and J ends lost 6 bases and 6 bases, in that order; junction bases with no gene match: 9. Germline loops: CDR1 SQVTM, CDR2 ANQGSEA. DNA of the CDR3: TGCAGCGTGAATCAGGGGGCTGTTGCTGAAGCTTTCTTT. As protein: CSVNQGAVAEAFF.

CDR3 loop: CASSRGLAEYQETQYF. CDR3 in DNA: TGTGCCAGTAGTAGAGGACTAGCGGAGTACCAAGAGACCCAGTACTTC. This chain connects TRBV19 to TRBJ2-5; 10 positions agree with TRBD2. V gave up 4 bases and J gave up 0 bases; unmatched junction bases: 5. The CDR3 is 16 residues long. CDR1 and CDR2 from the germline V gene are LNHDA and SQIVND (reference sequence).

This clonotype occurred a few times. V is TRBV28 and J is TRBJ2-5; either TRBD1 or TRBD2 may fit D (6 bases each). CDR3 length equals 15 residues. Germline V lookup: CDR1 MDHEN, CDR2 SYDVKM. V lost 4 bases and J lost 2, with 14 bases in between. CDR3 in amino acids: CASSSQGGGQETQYF. The CDR3 nucleotides read TGTGCCAGCAGTTCACAGGGAGGTGGGCAAGAGACCCAGTACTTC.

The chain employs TRBV7-9 and TRBJ2-2; D gene ambiguous. The V end lost 0 bases, the J end lost 0 bases, and 5 bases lay between the germline ends. The CDR3 covers 15 residues. The germline CDR1 and CDR2 sequences are SEHNR and FQNEAQ (reference sequence). CDR3 amino acids: CASSLADPNTGELFF. The CDR3 DNA reads as TGTGCCAGCAGCTTAGCCGACCCGAACACCGGGGAGCTGTTTTTT. Variable domain in full (rest from reference TRBV7-9 and TRBJ2-2): DTGVSQNPRHKITKRGQNVTFRCDPISEHNRLYWYRQTLGQGPEFLTYFQNEAQLEKSRLLSDRFSAERPKGSFSTLEIQRTEQGDSAMYLCASSLADPNTGELFFGEGSRLTVL.

This clonotype was observed a handful of times. V usage is TRBV28 and J usage is TRBJ1-1; no definite D call. Trimming took off 5 bases at V and 1 base at J, with 14 bases between the two ends. Germline V gene data show CDR1 as MDHEN and CDR2 as SYDVKM. This CDR3 has 15 amino acids. CDR3 DNA sequence: TGTGCCAGCAGTAGCCCAGGACGGCCGAACACTGAAGCTTTCTTT. Encoded protein: CASSSPGRPNTEAFF.

This clonotype was counted only a few times. The chain employs TRBV11-2 and TRBJ2-1; 13 bases fit TRBD2. The CDR3 has 15 residues. Looked up from germline, CDR1 is SGHAT and CDR2 is FQNNGV. The J segment lost 9 bases and the V segment lost 5 bases, leaving 7 bases of the junction unmatched. CDR3 residues: CASSPVWTSGSEQFF. CDR3 in DNA: TGTGCCAGCAGCCCCGTTTGGACTAGCGGGAGTGAGCAGTTCTTC.

This clonotype was seen more than once but under ten times. The V gene is TRBV15, the J gene TRBJ2-1; possible D gene TRBD2, 5 bases. Germline V CDR1 and CDR2: LNHNV, YYDKDF (reference sequence). CDR3 length: 13 residues. The ends were cut back, 4 bases at V and 6 bases at J, with 10 bases in the middle. In DNA form, the CDR3 reads TGTGCCACCAGCACTCTTAGCGCCAATGAGCAGTTCTTC. As protein: CATSTLSANEQFF. Full variable domain (missing parts from reference TRBV15 and TRBJ2-1): DAMVIQNPRYQVTQFGKPVTLSCSQTLNHNVMYWYQQKSSQAPKLLFHYYDKDFNNEADTPDNFQSRRPNTSFCFLDIRSPGLGDTAMYLCATSTLSANEQFFGPGTRLTVL.

This clonotype was seen a handful of times. The CDR3 nucleotides are TGTGCCACCAGTGATTTGCAGCTTAGCAGGGGTAGGACCGGGGAGCTGTTTTTT. Protein sequence: CATSDLQLSRGRTGELFF. The genes are TRBV24-1 and TRBJ2-2; tentatively, D is TRBD1 (6 bases). The germline V gene encodes CDR1 KGHDR and CDR2 SFDVKD. This CDR3 comprises 18 residues. The V end lost 0 bases, the J end lost 5 bases, and 18 bases lay between the germline ends.

The V call is TRBV7-2, the J call TRBJ1-2; no definite D call. This CDR3 has 15 residues. V lost 5 bases, J lost 0 bases, and 13 bases lay in between. Germline-derived CDR1 and CDR2 are SGHTA and FQGNSA. CDR3 sequence reads: CASSPGWEANYGYTF. The CDR3 region has the DNA TGTGCCAGCAGCCCCGGTTGGGAAGCTAACTATGGCTACACCTTC.

This clonotype was detected a few times. The V call is TRBV5-5, the J call TRBJ2-3; perhaps TRBD2 as D (5 bases). The CDR3 has 13 amino acids. CDR1 is SGHKS and CDR2 is YYEKEE in the germline V gene (reference sequence). Deletions cut 1 base from V and 4 bases from J, with 7 bases between. DNA of the CDR3: TGTGCCAGCAGCTTGTCACTAGCAGATACGCAGTATTTT. It codes for CASSLSLADTQYF.

This chain uses TRBV4-2 with TRBJ2-1; D gene ambiguous. V gave up 3 bases and J gave up 4 bases, with 7 bases separating them. Per the germline V gene, CDR1 is LGHNA and CDR2 is YNFKEQ. The CDR3 runs to 13 residues. The CDR3 reads CASSQQTYNEQFF. DNA for the CDR3: TGTGCCAGCAGCCAGCAGACTTACAATGAGCAGTTCTTC.

In this sample, this clonotype turned up a few times. V is TRBV3-1 and J is TRBJ1-1; D ambiguous. The germline gives CDR1 LGHDT, CDR2 YNNKEL (reference sequence). The length of the CDR3 is 13 residues. V was clipped by 1 base and J by 5 bases, with 8 bases between them. CDR3 region: CASSQGLITEAFF. CDR3 bases: TGTGCCAGCAGCCAAGGATTAATTACTGAAGCTTTCTTT.